Listed below are T cell receptor beta chains from one sample, sequenced in a study of blood T cell repertoires in COVID-19. Some clones are missing from TCRdb's copy, which holds only in-frame ones; the method was immunoSEQ multiplex PCR. The table lists a few hundred thousand clones, 89% of them singletons. The sample was peripheral blood. Receptor source: a man aged 35 to 55 with acute or convalescent COVID-19. Each CDR3 is given with its conserved first and last residue. A D gene is named only where the DNA matches it firmly. Not every row has a clone size; where given, it reads once, few, many or a size class.

- TRBJ2-2 TRBV6-1 TRBD1 CASSAADGTGWGGELFF TGTGCCAGCAGTGCAGCGGATGGGACAGGTTGGGGCGGGGAGCTGTTTTTT
- TRBJ2-3 TRBV4-1 TRBD2 CATGGARVFASGSILQGDTQYF TGCGCCACCGGGGGGGCCAGGGTATTTGCTAGCGGATCAATCCTGCAGGGAGATACGCAGTATTTT
- TRBJ2-7 TRBV18 - CASSPLRDTGSEQYF TGTGCCAGCTCACCCCTCCGGGACACTGGATCCGAGCAGTACTTC
- TRBJ2-1 TRBV14 - CASSQVGPGFNEQFF TGTGCCAGCAGCCAAGTCGGCCCAGGGTTCAATGAGCAGTTCTTC
- TRBJ1-2 TRBV7-9 - CASSNVVTENYGYTF TGTGCCAGCAGCAATGTCGTAACAGAGAACTATGGCTACACCTTC
- TRBJ2-7 TRBV3-1/TRBV3-2 TRBD2 CASSQNWGLAVSYEQYF TGTGCCAGCAGCCAGAATTGGGGACTAGCGGTCTCCTACGAGCAGTACTTC
- TRBJ1-3 TRBV29-1 - CSVGLGSGNTIYF TGCAGCGTTGGGCTTGGCTCTGGAAACACCATATATTTT
- TRBJ1-1 TRBV12-3/TRBV12-4 TRBD1 CASSSTGRAFF TGTGCCAGCAGTTCGACAGGGAGAGCTTTCTTT
few TRBJ1-2 TRBV5-1 - CASSFTALPNRQPYGYTF TGCGCCAGCAGCTTCACGGCGCTTCCCAATAGACAGCCCTATGGCTACACCTTC
many TRBJ1-1 TRBV18 - CASALGGLNTEAFF TGTGCCAGCGCACTCGGAGGATTGAACACTGAAGCTTTCTTT
- TRBJ1-1 TRBV20-1 - CSASGGSWTEAFF TGCAGTGCTAGTGGGGGCAGTTGGACTGAAGCTTTCTTT
- TRBJ1-5 TRBV5-4 - CASSLDPNQPQHF TGTGCCAGCAGCTTGGATCCGAATCAGCCCCAGCATTTT
- TRBJ2-5 TRBV19 - CASRKQGMEETQYF TGTGCCAGTAGGAAACAGGGAATGGAGGAGACCCAGTACTTC
- TRBJ2-7 TRBV28 TRBD2 CASRAGTSGYEQYF TGTGCCAGCAGGGCCGGGACTAGCGGTTACGAGCAGTACTTC
once TRBJ1-1 TRBV6-5 TRBD1 CASSYGQGIPQTEAFF TGTGCCAGCAGTTACGGACAGGGGATACCTCAGACTGAAGCTTTCTTT
- TRBJ2-3 TRBV7-3 - CASSSYSSTDTQYF TGTGCCAGCAGCTCGTATTCTAGCACAGATACGCAGTATTTT
- TRBJ2-5 TRBV27 TRBD1 CASSFDRGGKTQYF TGTGCCAGCAGTTTCGACAGGGGAGGAAAGACCCAGTACTTC
- TRBJ2-2 TRBV6-2/TRBV6-3 - CASSPDRYTGELFF TGTGCCAGCAGTCCCGACAGATACACCGGGGAGCTGTTTTTT
- TRBJ1-5 TRBV28 TRBD1 CASSFGTGGANQPQHF TGTGCCAGCAGTTTTGGGACAGGAGGCGCCAATCAGCCCCAGCATTTT
once TRBJ1-1 TRBV9 - CASSPPGRAGLEAFF TGTGCCAGCAGCCCACCGGGAAGGGCCGGACTTGAAGCTTTCTTT
- TRBJ1-2 TRBV18 TRBD1 CASSPDRGPYGYTF TGTGCCAGCTCACCTGACAGGGGTCCCTATGGCTACACCTTC
- TRBJ1-2 TRBV19 TRBD1 CASSIERTGYGYTF TGTGCCAGTAGTATTGAGAGGACAGGCTATGGCTACACCTTC
few TRBJ1-4 TRBV7-9 - CASSLEVEKLFF TGTGCCAGCAGCTTGGAGGTCGAAAAACTGTTTTTT
few TRBJ1-2 TRBV6-5 - CASISTDLNYGYTF TGTGCCAGCATCTCGACAGACCTTAACTATGGCTACACCTTC
- TRBJ1-1 TRBV10-3 - CAISESRRLNTEAFF TGTGCCATCAGTGAGTCGAGGAGATTGAACACTGAAGCTTTCTTT
- TRBJ2-5 TRBV24-1 TRBD1 CATGTGAGETQYF TGTGCCACCGGGACAGGGGCAGGAGAGACCCAGTACTTC
- TRBJ2-7 TRBV5-1 - CASSLEARGGPLDEQYF TGCGCCAGCAGCTTGGAGGCGCGCGGAGGGCCCTTAGACGAGCAGTACTTC
- TRBJ1-2 TRBV29-1 - CSVAVTDNYGYTF TGCAGCGTTGCCGTGACAGATAACTATGGCTACACCTTC
- TRBJ2-1 TRBV5-5 - CASSWEGVSPFAEQFF TGTGCCAGCAGCTGGGAGGGGGTCTCCCCTTTTGCTGAGCAGTTCTTC
- TRBJ2-1 TRBV6-2/TRBV6-3 - CASSTKYNEQFF TGTGCCAGCAGTACTAAGTACAATGAGCAGTTCTTC
- TRBJ2-1 TRBV6-1 TRBD2 CASSEPPGLAGNEQFF TGTGCCAGCAGTGAACCTCCGGGACTAGCGGGTAATGAGCAGTTCTTC
- TRBJ2-1 TRBV28 TRBD2 CASSPTSGSWNEQFF TGTGCCAGCAGTCCGACTAGCGGGAGCTGGAATGAGCAGTTCTTC
- TRBJ2-7 TRBV5-4 - CASSRRGERSYEQYF TGTGCCAGCAGCCGGCGAGGCGAGCGCTCCTACGAGCAGTACTTC